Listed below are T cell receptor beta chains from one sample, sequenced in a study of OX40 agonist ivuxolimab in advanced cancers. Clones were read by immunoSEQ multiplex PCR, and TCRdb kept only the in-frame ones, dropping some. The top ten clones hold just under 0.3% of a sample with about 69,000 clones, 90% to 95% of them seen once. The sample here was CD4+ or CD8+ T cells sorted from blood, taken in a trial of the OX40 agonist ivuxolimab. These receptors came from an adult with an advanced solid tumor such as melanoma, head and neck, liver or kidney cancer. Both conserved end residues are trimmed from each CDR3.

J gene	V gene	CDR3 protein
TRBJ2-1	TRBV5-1	ASSHPGQGLHEQF
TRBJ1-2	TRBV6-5	ASRTGTGGNYGYT
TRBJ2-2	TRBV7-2	ASSNPARRAGGTGELF
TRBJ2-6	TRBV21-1	ASSFRTAREPPSGANVLT
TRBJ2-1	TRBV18	ASSPNNEQF
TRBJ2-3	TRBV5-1	ASSSWTGGGLDTQY
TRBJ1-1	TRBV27	ASSSNRGNTEAF
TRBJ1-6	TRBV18	ASSRDRGRNSPLH
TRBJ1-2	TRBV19	ASSTRERGYT
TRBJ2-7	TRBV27	ASSPRTSSYEQY
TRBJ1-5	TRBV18	ASSSTQTGGNQPQH
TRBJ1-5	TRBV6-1	ASSDPRDRANSNQPQH
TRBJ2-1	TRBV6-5	ASRGTGAYNEQF
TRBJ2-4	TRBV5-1	ASSLVGRESKNIQY
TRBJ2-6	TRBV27	ASRPVGANVLT
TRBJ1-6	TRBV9	ASSVGPQVGSPLH
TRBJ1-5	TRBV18	ASSPGMNQPQH
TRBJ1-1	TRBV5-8	ASSLNDRANTEAF
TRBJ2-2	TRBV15	ATSRDGSNTGELF
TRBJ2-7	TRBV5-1	ASRNTGGTGFYEQY
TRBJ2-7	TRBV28	ASSRNPEYEQY
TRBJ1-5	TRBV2	AVGVGTGAAGPQH
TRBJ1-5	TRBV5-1	ASRSTENQPQH
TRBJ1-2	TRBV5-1	ASSLDRDYGYT
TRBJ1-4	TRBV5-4	ASSQGQGLSTNEKLF
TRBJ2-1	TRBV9	ASSLDEGVQF
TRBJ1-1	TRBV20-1	SARPRTEAF
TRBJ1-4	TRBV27	ASSSRGTNEKLF
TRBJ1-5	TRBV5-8	ASSFNKGSAWGNQPQH
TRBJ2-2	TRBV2	ASTGTNTGELF
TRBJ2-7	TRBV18	ASSPGDGPYEQY
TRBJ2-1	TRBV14	ASSHLQLPEQF
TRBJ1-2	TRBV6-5	ASSMRTGGARGYT
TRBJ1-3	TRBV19	ASTPGYSGNTIY
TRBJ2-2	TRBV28	ASSLSGPNTGELF
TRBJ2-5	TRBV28	ASSIQETQY
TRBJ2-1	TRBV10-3	AIQIPGEGSNEQF
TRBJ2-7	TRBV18	ASSPPSRDRPYEQY
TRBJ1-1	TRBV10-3	AISRTDSGTEAF
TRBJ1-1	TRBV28	ASSPGTVNTEAF
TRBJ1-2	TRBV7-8	ASSPAGRNYGYT